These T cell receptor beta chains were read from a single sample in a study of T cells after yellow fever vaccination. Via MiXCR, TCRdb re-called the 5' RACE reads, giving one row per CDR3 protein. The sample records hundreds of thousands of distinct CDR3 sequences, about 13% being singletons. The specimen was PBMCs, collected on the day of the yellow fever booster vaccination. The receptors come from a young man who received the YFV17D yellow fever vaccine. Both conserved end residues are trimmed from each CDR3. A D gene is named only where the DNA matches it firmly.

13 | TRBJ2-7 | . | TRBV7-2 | ASSNRRTTSYEQY
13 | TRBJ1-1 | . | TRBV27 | ASSLEGGGNTEAF
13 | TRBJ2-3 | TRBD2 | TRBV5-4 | ASITGGAGSDTQY
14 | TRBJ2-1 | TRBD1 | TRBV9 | ASSAVTGTVYNEQF
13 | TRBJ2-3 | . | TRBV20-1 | SASGAPQVTDTQY
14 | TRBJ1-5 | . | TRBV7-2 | ASSRRRGLGNQPQH
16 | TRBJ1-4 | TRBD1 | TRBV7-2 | ASSLAVAGGADNEKLF
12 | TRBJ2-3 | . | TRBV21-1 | ASRKCYRTDTQY
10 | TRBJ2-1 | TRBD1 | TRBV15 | ATSSSDRPEF
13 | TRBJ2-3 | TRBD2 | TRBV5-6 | ASSLVGTNSDTQY
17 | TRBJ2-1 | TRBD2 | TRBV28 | ASSPLALAGGPNYNEQF
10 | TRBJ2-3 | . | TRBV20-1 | SAESGTDTQY
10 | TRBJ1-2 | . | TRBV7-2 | ASSPREYGYT
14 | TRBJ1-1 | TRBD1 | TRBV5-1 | ASSLKPRTGGTEAF
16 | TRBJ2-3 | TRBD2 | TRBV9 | ASSVGATSGVSTDTQY
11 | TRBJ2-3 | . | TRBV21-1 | ASSLPGVDTQY
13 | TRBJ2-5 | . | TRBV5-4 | ASSLGRTDQETQY
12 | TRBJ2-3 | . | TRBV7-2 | ASSLEFSTDTQY
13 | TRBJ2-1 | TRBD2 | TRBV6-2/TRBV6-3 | ASRRTSGRAHEQF
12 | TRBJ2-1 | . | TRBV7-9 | ASSWGVSYNEQF
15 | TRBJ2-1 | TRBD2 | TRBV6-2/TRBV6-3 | ASSYSQLAGAGNEQF
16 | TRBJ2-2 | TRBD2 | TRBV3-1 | ASSQEFAGGPETGELF
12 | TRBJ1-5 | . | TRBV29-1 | SVGFGSSDQPQH
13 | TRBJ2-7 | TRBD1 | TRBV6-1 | ASSEAGTGDYEQY
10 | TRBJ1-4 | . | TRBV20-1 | SAWRFDEKLF
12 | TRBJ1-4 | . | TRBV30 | AWSGRSVNEKLF
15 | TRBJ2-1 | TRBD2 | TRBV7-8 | ASSRGTSGPSDNEQF
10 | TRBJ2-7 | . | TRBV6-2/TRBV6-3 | ASSYSTYEQY
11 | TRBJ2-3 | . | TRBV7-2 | ASSFKRTDTQY
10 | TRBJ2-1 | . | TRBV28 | ASSLPPNEQF
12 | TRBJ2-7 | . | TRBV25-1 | ASSELGVPYEQY
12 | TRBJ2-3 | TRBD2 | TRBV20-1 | SAIGTSDRDTQY
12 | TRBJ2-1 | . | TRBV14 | ASSQAPSYNEPF
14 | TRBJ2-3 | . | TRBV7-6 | ASSPRGGGITDTQY
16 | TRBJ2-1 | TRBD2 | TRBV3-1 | ASSQDALAGVNYNEQF
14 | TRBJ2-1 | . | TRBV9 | ASSVGNSPSYNEQF
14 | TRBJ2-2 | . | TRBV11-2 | ASSLVRGPNTGELF
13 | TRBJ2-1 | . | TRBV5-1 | ASSPAGDTNNEQF
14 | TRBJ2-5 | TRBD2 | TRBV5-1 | ASLASGRPGQETQY
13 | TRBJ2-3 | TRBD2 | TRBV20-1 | SAQKREMGTDTQY
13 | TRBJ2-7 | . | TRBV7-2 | ASSLAASAGYEQY
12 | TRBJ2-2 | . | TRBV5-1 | ASSLDGRTGELF
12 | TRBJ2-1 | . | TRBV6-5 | ASSYSRDEPTRF
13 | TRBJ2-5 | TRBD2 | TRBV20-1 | SARDAGLRAETQY
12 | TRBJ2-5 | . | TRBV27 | ASSFNRGAETQY
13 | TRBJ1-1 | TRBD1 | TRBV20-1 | SAPDRGRVNTEAF
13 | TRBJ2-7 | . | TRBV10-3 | AISETSLSSYEQY